Listed below are T cell receptor beta chains from one sample, sequenced in a study of T cells in Graves' hyperthyroidism and ophthalmopathy. MiXCR, run by TCRdb on the multiplex PCR reads, gives a single entry per CDR3 protein. This table holds some 770,000 distinct CDR3 sequences, over 15% found once. The sequenced sample was blood. The source is a man aged 18-30 years with Graves' hyperthyroidism. Each CDR3 is given with its conserved first and last residue. D genes are given only for firm matches. Clone size is given for some rows only: seen once, a few or many times, or a class if the clone is expanded.

TRBD2	TRBV3-1	few	TRBJ2-2	TGTGCCAGCACCTCGGGCGTCGAGCGGGGCACCGGGGAGCTGTTTTTT	CASTSGVERGTGELFF
NA	TRBV7-2	NA	TRBJ2-3	TGTGCCAGCAGCTTAGGGGAGACGGGGATTAATACAGATACGCAGTATTTT	CASSLGETGINTDTQYF
NA	TRBV3-1	NA	TRBJ2-7	TGTGCCAGCAGCCAAGTGGCTCCACCCGCCTACGAGCAGTACTTC	CASSQVAPPAYEQYF
TRBD1	TRBV6-1	many	TRBJ2-7	TGTGCCAGCAGTACCCGACAGGGTCCGGGCGAGCAGTACTTC	CASSTRQGPGEQYF
NA	TRBV2	many	TRBJ2-1	TGTGCCAGCAAGAGGCTAGAAGGGGTCTACAATGAGCAGTTCTTC	CASKRLEGVYNEQFF
NA	TRBV12-3/TRBV12-4	many	TRBJ2-5	TGTGCCAGCACTTCTATGGGGGGAGAGACCCAGTACTTC	CASTSMGGETQYF
NA	TRBV27	NA	TRBJ2-1	TGTGCCAGCAGTCGGGACTCCAGGCAGTTCTTC	CASSRDSRQFF
NA	TRBV28	few	TRBJ1-1	TGTGCCAGCAGTCCCCCGGGGGGGATGAAAGCTTTCTTT	CASSPPGGMKAFF
TRBD1	TRBV7-3	many	TRBJ2-1	TGTGCCAGCAGACGGGGGACAGGGAAATTGGATGAGCAGTTCTTC	CASRRGTGKLDEQFF
NA	TRBV3-1	many	TRBJ1-4	TGTGCCAGCAGCCTCCCTGGTAGGAGTGAAAAACTGTTTTTT	CASSLPGRSEKLFF
NA	TRBV2	many	TRBJ1-5	TGTGCCAGCAGTGGTATCAGCGGCAATCAGCCCCAGCATTTT	CASSGISGNQPQHF
NA	TRBV7-8	many	TRBJ2-7	TGTGCCAGCAGCTTTTTACTAGGACCTAACTACGAGCAGTACTTC	CASSFLLGPNYEQYF
NA	TRBV28	many	TRBJ2-1	TGTGCCAGCAGTTGGAGGGGTCAGCAGTTCTTC	CASSWRGQQFF
NA	TRBV29-1	NA	TRBJ2-1	TGCAGCTCCGTGGGACTCTCCTACAATGAGCAGTTCTTC	CSSVGLSYNEQFF
NA	TRBV28	many	TRBJ2-2	TGTGCCAGCAGTTTAGCGGGCGCTGACACCGGGGAGCTGTTTTTT	CASSLAGADTGELFF
NA	TRBV6-1	few	TRBJ1-1	TGTGCCATCAGTGGTGGCACTGAAGCTTTCTTT	CAISGGTEAFF
NA	TRBV28	many	TRBJ2-5	TGTGCCAGCAGTTTGGGGGGGCGTCAAGAGACCCAGTACTTC	CASSLGGRQETQYF
NA	TRBV20-1	few	TRBJ2-1	TGCAGTGCTAGAGATGGGAGCGGTAGCTCCTACAATGAGCAGTTCTTC	CSARDGSGSSYNEQFF
NA	TRBV19	few	TRBJ1-5	TGTGCCAGTAGTATGGGTACGATGTCACAGGGCCAGCCCCAGCATTTT	CASSMGTMSQGQPQHF
NA	TRBV12-3/TRBV12-4	many	TRBJ2-2	TGTGCCAGCAGGCCATCCTCCGACACCGGGGAGCTGTTTTTT	CASRPSSDTGELFF
TRBD2	TRBV6-2/TRBV6-3	many	TRBJ2-3	TGTGCCAGCAATAATCCCCTGGGGAGCGGGAGATCGAAAGATACGCAGTATTTT	CASNNPLGSGRSKDTQYF
NA	TRBV20-1	few	TRBJ1-5	TGCAGTGCTAGTCGCACCCCTAAGAGCAATCAGCCCCAGCATTTT	CSASRTPKSNQPQHF
TRBD1	TRBV5-1	NA	TRBJ2-2	TGCGCCAGCAGCGGTACCGGGTTTGGGGACAGCGGGGAGCTGTTTTTT	CASSGTGFGDSGELFF
TRBD2	TRBV6-2/TRBV6-3	many	TRBJ2-3	TGTGCCAGCAGGAGCGGGAGACGGGTCACAGATACGCAGTATTTT	CASRSGRRVTDTQYF
NA	TRBV29-1	few	TRBJ1-1	TGCAGCGCCGGAGGGGAGGGGTTCACTGAAGCTTTCTTT	CSAGGEGFTEAFF
TRBD1	TRBV6-1	many	TRBJ2-3	TGTGCCAGCAGTTCCGGGACAGGGTTCACAGATACGCAGTATTTT	CASSSGTGFTDTQYF
NA	TRBV18	few	TRBJ2-7	TGTGCCAGCTCACCTTCGCGACTAACCTCACTAGCTGGTGCCTACGAGCAGTACTTC	CASSPSRLTSLAGAYEQYF
NA	TRBV4-3	NA	TRBJ1-1	TGCGCCAGCAGCCAAGGGGGATCAAAGACTGAAGCTTTCTTT	CASSQGGSKTEAFF
TRBD1	TRBV5-1	NA	TRBJ2-5	TGCGCCAGCAGATTTGGACAGGGTATGTGGGAGACCCAGTACTTC	CASRFGQGMWETQYF
NA	TRBV6-5	NA	TRBJ2-3	TGTGCCAGCAGTTACAACAGGGGCGGAGGGACAGATACGCAGTATTTT	CASSYNRGGGTDTQYF
TRBD2	TRBV5-1	few	TRBJ2-5	TGCGCCAGCAGCTTGGTCGGGACTAGCGTGGAGACCCAGTACTTC	CASSLVGTSVETQYF
TRBD1	TRBV24-1	few	TRBJ2-1	TGTGCCACCACCGGGACAGGGAATGAGCAGTTCTTC	CATTGTGNEQFF
TRBD2	TRBV20-1	many	TRBJ2-7	TGCAGTGCTATTCGGAGACTAGCGGGAGTGGACGAGCAGTACTTC	CSAIRRLAGVDEQYF
NA	TRBV12-3/TRBV12-4	many	TRBJ2-5	TGTGCCAGCAGTTTACGGGCAGAACAAGAGACCCAGTACTTC	CASSLRAEQETQYF
NA	TRBV7-9	NA	TRBJ2-1	TGTGCCAGCAGCTTCTTAGGTTTATCCTACAATGAGCAGTTCTTC	CASSFLGLSYNEQFF
NA	TRBV24-1	NA	TRBJ2-6	TGTGCCACCAGCAAAGGGGGGGTGATCTCTGGGGCCAACGTCCTGACTTTC	CATSKGGVISGANVLTF
NA	TRBV7-2	many	TRBJ1-6	TGTGCCAGCAGCTTGGGAAGGGGAGGCTCACCCCTCCACTTT	CASSLGRGGSPLHF
TRBD1	TRBV4-1	NA	TRBJ2-7	TGCGCCAGCAGCCAACGGACAGGGGGCTACGAGCAGTACTTC	CASSQRTGGYEQYF
TRBD2	TRBV12-3/TRBV12-4	many	TRBJ2-3	TGTGCCAGCACCCCGTCGGGACTAGCGGCAGATACGCAGTATTTT	CASTPSGLAADTQYF
NA	TRBV27	many	TRBJ2-3	TGTGCCAGCAGTCCGTCCCTCACTAGCACAGATACGCAGTATTTT	CASSPSLTSTDTQYF
TRBD2	TRBV5-1	many	TRBJ2-7	TGCGCCAGCAGCTTGGCCCCTAGCGGAGAATCCTACGAGCAGTACTTC	CASSLAPSGESYEQYF
NA	TRBV2	few	TRBJ2-1	TGTGCCAGCAGGTCCCCTTTTGAGCAGTTCTTC	CASRSPFEQFF
TRBD2	TRBV20-1	NA	TRBJ2-1	TGCAGTGCACCGACTAGCGGGAGCTGGGGGGGTGAGCAGTTCTTC	CSAPTSGSWGGEQFF
NA	TRBV4-1	NA	TRBJ2-5	TGCGCCAGCAGCCAAGATAGACTAACGGAGACCCAGTACTTC	CASSQDRLTETQYF
NA	TRBV27	many	TRBJ1-1	TGTGCCAGCAGTTCCTCAGAGAACACTGAAGCTTTCTTT	CASSSSENTEAFF
NA	TRBV7-9	many	TRBJ2-7	TGTGCCAGCAGCCTTGCCGGGACGACTTACGAGCAGTACTTC	CASSLAGTTYEQYF
NA	TRBV20-1	few	TRBJ2-3	TGCAGTGCTAGAGAAGGAGTGCGCACAGATACGCAGTATTTT	CSAREGVRTDTQYF
NA	TRBV28	many	TRBJ2-1	TGTGCCAGCAGTCTTCCAGGGGGGCTCCCTGAGGGTTACAATGAGCAGTTCTTC	CASSLPGGLPEGYNEQFF
NA	TRBV7-2	many	TRBJ1-1	TGTGCCAGCGGGGGGGGACGAAAAGCTTTCTTT	CASGGGRKAFF
NA	TRBV6-1	NA	TRBJ1-5	TGTGCCAGCAGTATAACGACAGGTGAAAATCAGCCCCAGCATTTT	CASSITTGENQPQHF
TRBD2	TRBV20-1	many	TRBJ2-5	TGCAGTGCTAGCACGGGACTAGCGGGACGCCAAGAGACCCAGTACTTC	CSASTGLAGRQETQYF
TRBD2	TRBV6-1	few	TRBJ2-1	TGTGCCAGCAGTCCCCCCCAGCGGGAGAGGCACAATGAGCAGTTCTTC	CASSPPQRERHNEQFF
NA	TRBV7-9	few	TRBJ2-1	TGTGCCAGCAGCTTTACAGGGCAGGCAAATGAGCAGTTCTTC	CASSFTGQANEQFF
TRBD1	TRBV4-3	few	TRBJ2-7	TGCGCCAGCAGCCAACGGGACAGGGGCCACGAGCAGTACTTC	CASSQRDRGHEQYF
NA	TRBV6-1	NA	TRBJ2-2	TGTGCCAGCAGCCCCGGGCTCTCTGCCGGGGAGCTGTTTTTT	CASSPGLSAGELFF
NA	TRBV3-1	NA	TRBJ2-5	TGTGCCAGCAGCCAAAGGCCAGCCTTGTTTCAAGAGACCCAGTACTTC	CASSQRPALFQETQYF
NA	TRBV11-1	many	TRBJ2-2	TGTGCCAGCAGCTTCGAGGACTACACCGGGGAGCTGTTTTTT	CASSFEDYTGELFF
NA	TRBV30	many	TRBJ2-7	TGTGCCTGGAGTACCTCAGGCCGGATCTACGAGCAGTACTTC	CAWSTSGRIYEQYF
TRBD1	TRBV25-1	few	TRBJ2-3	TGTGCCAGCAGTGAATTCGCAGGGGGCCCCACAGATACGCAGTATTTT	CASSEFAGGPTDTQYF